The 21 T cell receptor beta chains reported below all come from one sample, sequenced in a study of T cells in Graves' hyperthyroidism and ophthalmopathy. The TCR beta CDR3 regions underwent amplification using RNA transcripts as the source. TCR CDR3 regions were first amplified by RT-PCR with HTBI primers. TCRdb called the multiplex PCR reads again in MiXCR, with one record for every CDR3 protein. The sample yields 450,000 to 600,000 distinct CDR3 sequences, roughly 15% seen once. The source material was blood. Receptor source: a woman aged 40-49 years with Graves' hyperthyroidism.

This clonotype was recorded a few times. J is TRBJ2-1 and V is TRBV24-1; 9 nucleotides match TRBD2. V gave up 0 bases and J gave up 2 bases; unmatched junction bases: 1. Germline-derived CDR1 and CDR2 are KGHDR and SFDVKD. The CDR3 contains 16 residues. CDR3 DNA sequence: TGTGCCACCAGTGATTTGGTAGCGGGAGCCTACAATGAGCAGTTCTTC. As protein: CATSDLVAGAYNEQFF.

The V gene is TRBV6-1, the J gene TRBJ1-2; D may be TRBD1 (5 bases). V was cut by 3 bases and J by 0 bases, with 14 bases left in between. The CDR3 consists of 16 residues. The germline CDR1 and CDR2 sequences are MNHNS and SASEGT. The DNA for the CDR3 is TGTGCCAGCAGTGATTACAGTGGGGGAGCTAACTATGGCTACACCTTC. Its protein is CASSDYSGGANYGYTF.

This clonotype was detected ten times or more. This chain links TRBV11-1 with TRBJ2-1; possible D gene TRBD2, 5 bases. Germline lookup yields CDR1 SGHAT and CDR2 FQDESV (reference sequence). With 1 base removed from V and 10 bases from J, the gap between germline ends came to 11 bases. This CDR3 is built from 13 residues. CDR3 region: CASSLGASREQFF. CDR3 nucleotide sequence: TGTGCCAGCAGCTTAGGGGCTAGCAGAGAGCAGTTCTTC.

This clonotype was seen only a few times. The chain couples TRBV6-4 to TRBJ2-6; D gene unclear. This CDR3 has 15 amino acids. The V end was cut by 1 base, the J end by 0 bases, with 4 bases between. Per the germline V gene, CDR1 is MRHNA and CDR2 is SNTAGT. The CDR3 DNA follows: TGTGCCAGCAGTGACTGGGGCTCTGGGGCCAACGTCCTGACTTTC. Amino acid sequence: CASSDWGSGANVLTF.

This clonotype was detected ten times or more. V gene TRBV28 combines with J gene TRBJ1-1, with no clear D. The germline CDR1 and CDR2 sequences are MDHEN and SYDVKM. CDR3 size: 11 residues. V was pared by 4 bases and J by 7 bases, with 7 bases between. CDR3 nucleotides: TGTGCCAGCAGTTCCGGGGATGAAGCTTTCTTT. This gives the protein CASSSGDEAFF.

In its sample, this clonotype was seen a few times. The J gene is TRBJ2-1, the V gene TRBV7-3, with unresolved D. The V gene lost 6 bases and the J gene lost 7 bases, with 10 bases spanning the gap. CDR1 is SGHTA and CDR2 is FQGTGA in the germline V gene. The CDR3 is 12 residues long. The CDR3 region has the DNA TGTGCCAGCAGTCCCACTAAGAATGAGCAGTTCTTC. Translation gives CASSPTKNEQFF. The complete variable domain, with remaining parts taken from reference TRBV7-3 and TRBJ2-1, reads GAGVSQTPSNKVTEKGKYVELRCDPISGHTALYWYRQSLGQGPEFLIYFQGTGAADDSGLPNDRFFAVRPEGSVSTLKIQRTERGDSAVYLCASSPTKNEQFFGPGTRLTVL.

The V and J genes are TRBV29-1 and TRBJ2-4; TRBD1 matches 7 bases. Germline V lookup: CDR1 SQVTM, CDR2 ANQGSEA. Trimming at V came to 5 bases and at J to 5 bases, leaving 6 bases not matched to a gene. The CDR3 covers 13 residues. CDR3 sequence: CSVIRQGQNIQYF. The CDR3 DNA reads TGCAGCGTTATTCGACAGGGTCAAAACATTCAGTACTTC.

The genes are TRBV14 and TRBJ1-2; tentatively, D is TRBD1 (6 bases). There are 16 residues in the CDR3. Trimming removed 1 base at V and 7 bases at J, with 19 bases between. Germline values: CDR1 SGHDN, CDR2 FVKESK. The CDR3 here is CASSQVSQGRRGGYTF. The CDR3 DNA reads as TGTGCCAGCAGCCAAGTCAGCCAGGGGCGAAGGGGTGGCTACACCTTC.

The chain carries TRBV6-9 and TRBJ2-3; 7 nucleotides agree with TRBD2. V trimming: 3 bases; J trimming: 3 bases; junction bases outside the gene matches: 6. The germline V gene has CDR1 MNHGY and CDR2 SVAAGI. The CDR3 has 15 amino acids. CDR3 region: CASSYRAGATDTQYF. CDR3 DNA sequence: TGTGCCAGCAGTTACAGGGCGGGAGCGACAGATACGCAGTATTTT.

This clonotype was observed at least ten times. This sequence joins TRBV20-1 and TRBJ2-3; no firm D call. V was cut by 5 bases and J by 1 base, with 19 bases left in between. Germline loops: CDR1 DFQATT, CDR2 SNEGSKA (reference sequence). The CDR3 consists of 16 residues. The CDR3 bases are TGCAGTGCTTACCTCTTTCGCCCTGGCGGCACAGATACGCAGTATTTT. Translating it yields CSAYLFRPGGTDTQYF.

Only a few counts were recorded for this clonotype. The V call is TRBV7-9, the J call TRBJ1-6; tentatively, D is TRBD1 (5 bases). This CDR3 has 14 residues. Germline assignment: CDR1 SEHNR and CDR2 FQNEAQ (reference sequence). V gave up 1 base and J gave up 11 bases, with 12 bases separating them. For the CDR3, the DNA is TGTGCCAGCAGCTTAGGGGGCTTCCGTCCACCCCTCCACTTT. This encodes CASSLGGFRPPLHF.

Note on this clonotype: Here the CDR3 omits its conserved ending phenylalanine or tryptophan, so a read error is the likely source. The chain employs TRBV20-1 and TRBJ1-1; D is unresolved. V dropped 3 bases and J dropped 0 bases, with 8 bases sitting between them. This CDR3 contains 13 residues. Germline-derived CDR1 and CDR2 are DFQATT and SNEGSKA (reference sequence). This CDR3 is CSASDSMNTEAFL. As DNA, the CDR3 is TGCAGTGCTAGTGACTCCATGAACACTGAAGCTTTCCTT.

This clonotype was detected only a few times. This rearrangement joins TRBV20-1 to TRBJ2-4; D is possibly TRBD2 (6 bases). V was clipped by 3 bases and J by 1 base, with 13 bases between them. The V gene's germline CDR1 is DFQATT and CDR2 SNEGSKA (reference sequence). The CDR3 extends over 15 amino acids. The CDR3 DNA reads TGCAGTGCTAGTGAGGCGGGACTGGCCAAAAACATTCAGTACTTC. This translates into CSASEAGLAKNIQYF.

This clonotype came up a few times. The chain uses TRBV20-1 and TRBJ1-2, with D unresolved. The CDR3 length is 14 residues. Trimming cost V 0 bases and J 2 bases, with 10 bases left between them. From germline, CDR1 is DFQATT and CDR2 SNEGSKA (reference sequence). The CDR3 loop is CSARERGANYGYTF. CDR3 bases: TGCAGTGCTAGAGAACGGGGTGCAAACTATGGCTACACCTTC.

This clonotype came up many times. The chain couples TRBV5-1 to TRBJ2-1; 9 positions match TRBD2. V lost 0 bases and J lost 10; bases outside the gene matches: 8. The CDR3 covers 15 residues. The germline gives CDR1 SGHRS, CDR2 YFSETQ. The CDR3 DNA is TGCGCCAGCAGCTTGGAGATAGCGGGAGCTCGCGAGCAGTTCTTC. Amino acid sequence: CASSLEIAGAREQFF.

This clonotype has more than one count but fewer than ten. The V call is TRBV7-3, the J call TRBJ1-1; possible D gene TRBD1, 6 bases. CDR1 SGHTA and CDR2 FQGTGA come from the germline V gene. V was cut by 1 base and J by 5 bases, with 11 bases left in between. CDR3 size: 14 residues. CDR3 sequence: CASSLSPGATEAFF. CDR3 in DNA: TGTGCCAGCAGCTTAAGTCCGGGGGCTACTGAAGCTTTCTTT.

This clonotype was seen more than once but under ten times. V gene TRBV6-1 combines with J gene TRBJ1-3; TRBD1 matches 7 bases. Germline assignment: CDR1 MNHNS and CDR2 SASEGT. The CDR3 is 14 residues long. The junction had 2 bases not matched to a gene; V was cut back by 6 bases and J by 0 bases. Here the CDR3 DNA reads TGTGCCAGCAGCGGACAGGTCTCTGGAAACACCATATATTTT. It encodes CASSGQVSGNTIYF.

This chain links TRBV18 with TRBJ2-7; 9 nucleotides align to TRBD2. Per the germline V gene, CDR1 is KGHSH and CDR2 is LQKENI. The CDR3 has 14 amino acids. With V trimmed by 3 bases and J by 6 bases, 6 bases remained unmatched. The CDR3 nucleotides read TGTGCCAGCTCACCGGTGACTAGCGGTCCCGAGCAGTACTTC. Its protein is CASSPVTSGPEQYF.

This clonotype was counted ten times or more. The chain carries TRBV6-1 and TRBJ1-2; D is perhaps TRBD1 (6 bases). Per the germline V gene, CDR1 is MNHNS and CDR2 is SASEGT. Trimming took 5 bases from V and 3 from J, leaving 10 bases between them. This CDR3 is built from 13 residues. This CDR3 is CASSLQGYYGYTF. The CDR3 nucleotides read TGTGCCAGCAGTCTACAGGGCTACTATGGCTACACCTTC.

This clonotype has just a few counts. The chain joins TRBV2 to TRBJ2-7, with D perhaps being TRBD1 or TRBD2 (5 bases each). This CDR3 spans 14 amino acids. Per germline, CDR1 SNHLY and CDR2 FYNNEI. Trimming took 4 bases from V and 6 from J, leaving 16 bases between them. CDR3 nucleotide sequence: TGTGCCAGCAGTGTCAAAGGGGCAGGAGGCGAGCAGTACTTC. Protein sequence: CASSVKGAGGEQYF.

The V gene is TRBV18, the J gene TRBJ2-6; perhaps TRBD1 as D (5 bases). The CDR3 sequence is 16 residues long. V was shortened by 4 bases and J by 2 bases, with 12 bases between the two germline ends. Germline assignment: CDR1 KGHSH and CDR2 LQKENI. This chain's CDR3 is CASSRTQVPGANVLTF. In DNA form, the CDR3 reads TGTGCCAGCTCACGTACACAGGTCCCTGGGGCCAACGTCCTGACTTTC.